The 22 T cell receptor beta chains below were found in one sample sequenced in a study of early T cells in non-severe SARS-CoV-2 infection. From the 5' RACE reads, TCRdb called clonotypes with MiXCR, one entry per CDR3 protein. The sample consists of over 30,000 distinct CDR3 sequences, around 5.8% of them appearing once. The material sequenced was whole blood. Receptors originate from an adult who was a healthcare worker with PCR-confirmed SARS-CoV-2 infection or an uninfected control (not recorded which).

This clonotype came up many times. The chain uses TRBV20-1 and TRBJ2-3; 10 positions agree with TRBD2. CDR3 length: 14 residues. V lost 5 bases and J lost 4; bases outside the gene matches: 6. Germline values: CDR1 DFQATT, CDR2 SNEGSKA (reference sequence). In DNA form, the CDR3 reads TGCAGTGCTTATAGCGGGAGGAGTTCAGATACGCAGTATTTT. It translates to CSAYSGRSSDTQYF.

This clonotype has a handful of counts. The chain has TRBV28 and TRBJ2-1; D not certain. V was clipped by 5 bases and J by 11 bases, with 19 bases between them. Germline V gene data show CDR1 as MDHEN and CDR2 as SYDVKM. This CDR3 spans 14 amino acids. CDR3 DNA sequence: TGTGCCAGCAGTCTGAGGACCCCACCGAACAAGCAGTTCTTC. This codes for CASSLRTPPNKQFF. Full variable domain (remainder filled in from reference TRBV28 and TRBJ2-1): DVKVTQSSRYLVKRTGEKVFLECVQDMDHENMFWYRQDPGLGLRLIYFSYDVKMKEKGDIPEGYSVSREKKERFSLILESASTNQTSMYLCASSLRTPPNKQFFGPGTRLTVL.

A remark on this clonotype: A clone one base away is much larger, so this may be a read error. The DNA for the CDR3 is TGTGCCATCACGCCGGGACGGACCGATGAAATACTGTTTTTT. It is translated as CAITPGRTDEILFF. The rearrangement joins TRBV7-9 to TRBJ1-4; D is perhaps TRBD1 (5 bases). In germline, CDR1 is SEHNR, CDR2 FQNEAQ (reference sequence). The CDR3 totals 14 residues.

The table lists this clonotype with a few counts. The genes are TRBV5-4 and TRBJ2-2; TRBD1 agrees at 7 bases. V lost 5 bases to trimming and J lost 2 bases; unmatched junction nucleotides: 15. The CDR3 is 18 residues long. Germline-derived CDR1 and CDR2 are SGHNT and YYREEE (reference sequence). CDR3 loop: CASRPGTDNLLNTGELFF. The CDR3 DNA reads as TGTGCCAGCAGACCCGGGACAGACAACCTCCTTAACACCGGGGAGCTGTTTTTT.

This clonotype was counted many times. The gene calls are TRBV7-9 and TRBJ1-2, with a possible D match to TRBD1 (6 bases). CDR3 length: 13 residues. With 5 bases removed from V and 10 bases from J, the gap between germline ends came to 17 bases. Germline CDR1 and CDR2: SEHNR and FQNEAQ (reference sequence). Here the CDR3 reads CASSLGQLIDYTF. For the CDR3, the DNA is TGTGCCAGCAGCCTAGGACAGCTAATCGACTACACCTTC.

This clonotype was detected ten times or more. V and J are TRBV20-1 and TRBJ1-5, with D perhaps TRBD1 (5 bases). CDR3 size: 16 residues. CDR1 is DFQATT and CDR2 is SNEGSKA in the germline V gene (reference sequence). Trimming cost V 3 bases and J 2 bases, with 17 bases left between them. The CDR3 DNA is TGCAGTGCTAGGGACAATGGGCAGGTTGGCAATCAGCCCCAGCATTTT. Its translation: CSARDNGQVGNQPQHF.

This clonotype came up many times. The chain is built from TRBV25-1 and TRBJ2-1; tentatively, D is TRBD2 (5 bases). Germline loops: CDR1 MGHDK, CDR2 SYGVNS. Deletions cut 6 bases from V and 5 bases from J, with 17 bases between. The CDR3 consists of 15 residues. The CDR3 sequence is CASSRRGRANNEQFF. The CDR3 bases are TGTGCCAGCAGCCGGAGAGGGCGGGCAAACAATGAGCAGTTCTTC.

This clonotype showed up many times. V usage is TRBV29-1 and J usage is TRBJ2-7, with 8 bases matching TRBD1. The V segment lost 7 bases and the J segment 6 bases; nucleotides outside the gene matches: 8. CDR3 length: 12 amino acids. The germline gives CDR1 SQVTM, CDR2 ANQGSEA. DNA of the CDR3: TGCAGCGGGGGGACAGGTATACCCGAGCAGTACTTC. This translates into CSGGTGIPEQYF.

This clonotype appeared many times. The genes are TRBV20-1 and TRBJ2-5; no clear D gene. The CDR3 has 12 residues. V dropped 6 bases and J dropped 5 bases, with 13 bases sitting between them. The V gene's germline CDR1 is DFQATT and CDR2 SNEGSKA (reference sequence). CDR3 bases: TGCAGTGCAGAGCTGGGCCGGGAGACCCAGTACTTC. It yields the protein CSAELGRETQYF.

The gene calls are TRBV9 and TRBJ2-1; no clear D. Trimming removed 0 bases at V and 7 bases at J, with 17 bases between. Germline values: CDR1 SGDLS, CDR2 YYNGEE. The length of the CDR3 is 16 residues. CDR3 sequence (DNA): TGTGCCAGCAGCGTAGCGGCGAGAGACCCGCGGAATGAGCAGTTCTTC. Amino acids: CASSVAARDPRNEQFF.

This clonotype was recorded many times. The chain is built from TRBV9 and TRBJ2-3; D ambiguous. The CDR3 sequence is 14 residues long. V gave up 0 bases and J gave up 6 bases, with 11 bases separating them. The germline V gene encodes CDR1 SGDLS and CDR2 YYNGEE. For the CDR3, the DNA is TGTGCCAGCAGCGTAGACGCGAATCTTGATACGCAGTATTTT. Translation gives CASSVDANLDTQYF.

Ten or more counts support this clonotype. The J gene is TRBJ2-2, the V gene TRBV29-1, with D maybe TRBD2 (5 bases). CDR3 length: 13 residues. CDR1 is SQVTM and CDR2 is ANQGSEA in the germline V gene. Trimming stripped 3 bases from V and 2 bases from J, with 7 bases between. CDR3 in amino acids: CSVDEGNTGELFF. In nucleotides, the CDR3 is TGCAGCGTTGACGAGGGAAACACCGGGGAGCTGTTTTTT.

The V and J genes are TRBV28 and TRBJ1-5; TRBD1 matches 7 bases. In germline, CDR1 is MDHEN, CDR2 SYDVKM. The CDR3 spans 14 residues. Losses at the gene ends were 6 bases for V and 7 bases for J; bases not matched to a gene: 9. CDR3 bases: TGTGCCAGCAGCCCCTCCAGGGGGTTACAGCCCCAGCATTTT. Encoded protein: CASSPSRGLQPQHF.

This clonotype came up a few times. The rearrangement uses TRBV6-5 and TRBJ1-1; TRBD1 agrees at 10 bases. Germline V gene sequence: CDR1 MNHEY, CDR2 SVGAGI. The V and J ends lost 0 bases and 4 bases, in that order; junction bases with no gene match: 11. The length of the CDR3 is 18 residues. CDR3 nucleotides: TGTGCCAGCAGTTACTCGATTTTAGGGACAGGGGAGAGCACTGAAGCTTTCTTT. Translation gives CASSYSILGTGESTEAFF.

This clonotype was detected ten times or more. V usage is TRBV20-1 and J usage is TRBJ2-5; possibly TRBD1 for D (5 bases). Deletions cut 4 bases from V and 4 bases from J, with 16 bases between. The germline V gene has CDR1 DFQATT and CDR2 SNEGSKA (reference sequence). The CDR3 loop spans 14 amino acids. The CDR3 DNA sequence: TGCAGTGCTATTTTCCCTCAGGGTGGAGAGACCCAGTACTTC. This codes for CSAIFPQGGETQYF.

This clonotype was observed many times. The V and J genes are TRBV29-1 and TRBJ2-7; TRBD2 agrees at 11 bases. Per germline, CDR1 SQVTM and CDR2 ANQGSEA. V dropped 6 bases and J dropped 2; count of bases not matched to a gene: 9. This CDR3 spans 15 amino acids. The CDR3 sequence: CSVTGTSGGAYEQYF. Written as DNA, the CDR3 is TGCAGCGTCACCGGGACTAGCGGAGGGGCCTACGAGCAGTACTTC.

As regards this clonotype: Given a much more abundant clone one base away, this may be a read error. This chain joins TRBV5-4 and TRBJ2-7, with no clear D. The germline V and J ends were trimmed by 1 base and 4 bases, with 9 bases remaining between them. The germline V gene encodes CDR1 SGHNT and CDR2 YYREEE (reference sequence). CDR3 length: 13 residues. The CDR3 nucleotides read TGTGCCAGCAGCTTGTGGTTCGGGTACGAGCAGTACTTC. Its protein product is CASSLWFGYEQYF.

This clonotype was counted many times. The chain has TRBV10-3 and TRBJ1-3; tentatively, D is TRBD1 (5 bases). The CDR3 has 17 residues. Germline lookup yields CDR1 ENHRY and CDR2 SYGVKD. V was clipped by 2 bases and J by 0 bases, with 14 bases between them. The CDR3 bases are TGTGCCATCAGTGAGACTGACAGCCTCCCCTCTGGAAACACCATATATTTT. Its protein product is CAISETDSLPSGNTIYF.

This clonotype appeared many times. CDR3 amino acids: CSVDARLGGETQYF. Here the CDR3 DNA reads TGCAGCGTGGACGCTAGATTGGGGGGAGAGACCCAGTACTTC. This chain uses TRBV29-1 with TRBJ2-5; tentatively, D is TRBD2 (6 bases). Germline loops: CDR1 SQVTM, CDR2 ANQGSEA. The CDR3 runs to 14 residues. V dropped 6 bases and J dropped 4 bases, with 18 bases sitting between them.

The chain recombines TRBV7-7 with TRBJ2-5; D possibly corresponds to TRBD2 (6 bases). From germline, CDR1 is SSHAT and CDR2 FNYEAQ (reference sequence). The ends were cut back, 5 bases at V and 5 bases at J, with 15 bases in the middle. The CDR3 loop spans 14 amino acids. The CDR3 DNA is TGTGCCAGCAGCCCCGCGGGGTGGGATGAGACCCAGTACTTC. Translation gives CASSPAGWDETQYF. Drawing the rest from reference TRBV7-7 and TRBJ2-5, the complete variable domain is GAGVSQSPRYKVTKRGQDVTLRCDPISSHATLYWYQQALGQGPEFLTYFNYEAQPDKSGLPSDRFSAERPEGSISTLTIQRTEQRDSAMYRCASSPAGWDETQYFGPGTRLLVL.

The CDR3 spells CASSGLAASSYNEQFF. CDR3 sequence (DNA): TGCGCCAGTTCGGGACTAGCGGCTAGCTCCTACAATGAGCAGTTCTTC. The chain recombines TRBV10-1 with TRBJ2-1, with 11 bases aligning to TRBD2. CDR3 length equals 16 residues. V was clipped by 9 bases and J by 0 bases; unmatched bases: 7. The germline CDR1 and CDR2 sequences are WNHNN and SYGVQD (reference sequence).

The chain is built from TRBV11-3 and TRBJ1-2, with 8 bases identical to TRBD1. CDR3 length: 13 residues. Germline trimming cut 4 bases from V and 6 bases from J; bases unmatched to any gene: 4. The V gene's germline CDR1 is SGHNT and CDR2 YENEEA. In nucleotides, the CDR3 is TGTGCCAGCAGCTCAGGGGGCGCCGATGGCTACACCTTC. It is translated as CASSSGGADGYTF.